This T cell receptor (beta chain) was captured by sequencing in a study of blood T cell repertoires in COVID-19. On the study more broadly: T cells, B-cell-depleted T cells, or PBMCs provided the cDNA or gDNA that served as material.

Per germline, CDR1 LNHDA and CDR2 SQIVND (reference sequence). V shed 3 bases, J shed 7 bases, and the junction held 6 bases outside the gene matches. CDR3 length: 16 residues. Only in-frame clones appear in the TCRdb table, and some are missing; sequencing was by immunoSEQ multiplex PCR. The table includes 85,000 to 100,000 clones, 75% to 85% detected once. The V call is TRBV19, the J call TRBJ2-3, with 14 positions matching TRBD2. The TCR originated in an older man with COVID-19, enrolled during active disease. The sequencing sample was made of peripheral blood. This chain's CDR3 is CASSMGLAGDSHTQYF. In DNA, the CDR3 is TGTGCCAGTAGTATGGGACTAGCGGGGGATTCCCATACGCAGTATTTT.